This note documents a single T cell receptor beta chain sequence. This clonotype occurred many times. What this receptor recognizes is not known. Base-call qualities are not available, and no considerably larger clone is one nucleotide away. This sample stems from a study of T-cell reconstitution after alpha-beta-depleted transplantation in children (dated by TCRdb to the mid-2010s). For context, the study as a whole: Using TCR repertoire profiling, the study followed T-cell immune reconstitution in a quantitative way in children after TCRalphabeta/CD19-depleted allogeneic hematopoietic cell transplantation.

Libraries were made using PCR. The sequencing machine was an Illumina HiSeq 2500. To normalize quantification of the TCRbeta repertoire, the TCR libraries were built with molecular barcoding that relied on unique molecular identifiers. TCRdb trimmed public reads at Q25 via fastp, called clones via MiXCR and kept in-frame beta chains. Every CDR3 protein is listed once, alongside the most common genes and DNA of its rows. Within this sample are some 200,000 distinct CDR3 sequences, with roughly 10% of them counted one time only. 28% of the sample is held by the ten biggest clonotypes. The germline V gene (reference sequence) supplies CDR1 DFQATT and CDR2 SNEGSKA. Between the V and J ends, shortened by 5 bases and 3 bases respectively, the junction contains 9 bases. The CDR3 measures 12 amino acids from cysteine to phenylalanine. CDR3 DNA only is kept here, 36 bases in frame from base 1. The paper as a whole reports these results and caveats: Over subsequent months, a decline in hyperexpanded clone frequencies was noted, and after one year, T-cell counts and TCRbeta diversity were mostly ascribed to newly produced T cells. In some patients, the high TCRbeta diversity seen at day 60 was put down to recipient T cells and intrathymic progenitors that had survived conditioning. Apparently early alphabetaT-cell count recovery about two months after transplant reportedly relied on only several hundred rapidly expanded clones derived from non-depleted graft cells.

This specimen's treatment or condition label, interpreted: allogeneic hematopoietic cell transplantation with graft depleted of TCRalphabeta T cells and CD19 B cells. The children who served as transplant recipients had been given grafts of TCRalphabeta/CD19-depleted allogeneic hematopoietic cells. The specimen comprised PBMCs, sampled before TCRalphabeta/CD19-depleted stem cell transplant. The sequence is built from TRBV20-1 and TRBJ2-3, with TRBD2 perhaps the D gene, on 5 matching bases. This clonotype was sampled from a child under two years old with acute myeloid leukemia, due to receive a stem cell transplant. In nucleotides, the sequence is TGCAGTGCTCTCCGGGGAACAGATACGCAGTATTTT. Translated, it gives CSALRGTDTQYF.